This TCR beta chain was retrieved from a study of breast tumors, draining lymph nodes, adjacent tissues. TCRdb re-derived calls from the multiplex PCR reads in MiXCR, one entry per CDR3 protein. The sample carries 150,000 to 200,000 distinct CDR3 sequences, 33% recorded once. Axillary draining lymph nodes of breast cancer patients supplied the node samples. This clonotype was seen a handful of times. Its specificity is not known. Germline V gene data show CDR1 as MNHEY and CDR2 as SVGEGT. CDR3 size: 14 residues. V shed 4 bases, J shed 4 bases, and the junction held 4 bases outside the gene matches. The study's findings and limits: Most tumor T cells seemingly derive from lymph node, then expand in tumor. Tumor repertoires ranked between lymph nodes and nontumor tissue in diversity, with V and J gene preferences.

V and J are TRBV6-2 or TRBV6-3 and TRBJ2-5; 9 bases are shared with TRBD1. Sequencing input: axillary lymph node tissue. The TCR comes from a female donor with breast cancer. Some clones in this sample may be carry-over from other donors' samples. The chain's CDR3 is CASSWGQGPETQYF. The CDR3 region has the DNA TGTGCCAGCAGTTGGGGACAGGGTCCAGAGACCCAGTACTTC.